The present TCR beta chain was sequenced within a study of PD-1 blockade in classical Hodgkin lymphoma (dated by TCRdb to the early 2020s). With regard to the full study: Nivolumab dosing was 3 mg/kg intravenously every 2 weeks, continuing until either disease progression or unacceptable toxicity. The study used CyTOF and TCR beta sequencing to define a peripheral blood immune signature of response to PD-1 blockade in classical Hodgkin lymphoma. Broad study findings and their caveats: Among trial patients, those achieving complete response had baseline diversity similar to that of newly diagnosed patients, while diversity was significantly lower in partial responders and progressors. By C4D1, a significant rise was seen in CD4+ TCR diversity but not in CD8+ TCR diversity (p=0.0027 vs p=0.16), and the rise was most apparent among complete responders (p=0.02). Only a single clinical trial cohort was studied, and what caused the repertoire differences, possibly disease activity or prior therapy, remained undefined. Patients starting nivolumab less than 1 year after ASCT had lower diversity and were excluded from later analyses to avoid confounding by immune reconstitution. Baseline TCR diversity was reported as lower in newly diagnosed patients than in healthy donors, and lower still in relapsed/refractory patients.

Genomic DNA was isolated using the Qiagen DNeasy kit from unsorted PBMCs as well as from negatively selected CD4+ and CD8+ fractions. Amplification of TCR beta CDR3 regions was done by immunoSEQ multiplex PCR with primers that anneal to V and J segments. Amplification bias was minimized using a synthetic immune receptor repertoire, and residual bias was removed computationally after sequencing. As for how the authors treated the data: Custom Python scripts were used to quantify repertoire diversity as the Shannon entropy index. Unsorted, CD4+ and CD8+ repertoires were analyzed separately, except in combined analyses where CD4+ and CD8+ sequences were merged in silico. Clonal expansion was defined as at least a 2-fold frequency increase after treatment relative to C1D1, with a pseudocount of 0.5 for undetected baseline clones. Clones with 0 or 1 copy at C1D1 were defined as singleton clones, while clones with 2 or more copies were defined as non-singleton clones. Clones expanded in unsorted samples were assigned a CD4+, CD8+ or unknown annotation through matching of protein sequences in sorted samples from the same patient. Wilcoxon tests were applied to paired samples to test diversity changes from C1D1 to C4D1. Imported from immuneACCESS, the table was reduced by TCRdb to in-frame sequences with V and J called. These copies leave out some clones; in studies compared against another copy, an unresolved V gene accounts for under half, and the cause of the remainder is not known. V and J calls and clone size come straight from that table; D and trimming were deduced from the DNA. This sample has 30,000 or so clones in its table, and about 88% of those were observed once. 0.4% to 0.5% of the sample belongs to the ten largest clones.

The CDR3 spans 12 residues, from the cysteine through the phenylalanine. Of the read, only the CDR3 DNA is kept; its 36 bases are in frame from base 1. V is clipped by 3 bases and J by 10 bases, and the sequence between their germline boundaries is 12 bases long. CDR1 SNHLY and CDR2 FYNNEI are derived from the germline V gene. To note about this clone: It lacks a known antigen. No qualities accompany the bases; no much larger clone lies one base away.

This sample's time point label indicates: cycle 4 day 1 (C4D1), after five to seven weeks of nivolumab. Relapse after autologous stem cell transplantation had occurred in all trial patients, and cohorts A, B and C were distinguished by prior brentuximab vedotin exposure. Magnetic negative selection with a Miltenyi CD4+ T cell isolation kit was used to purify CD4+ T cells from thawed PBMCs. The trial cohort was composed of approximately 56 patients with relapsed/refractory classical Hodgkin lymphoma, for whom complete response, partial response or progressive disease was recorded as best overall response. In the multi-cohort phase II CheckMate 205 trial, trial patients received single-agent nivolumab. An independent review committee assessed best overall response by applying the 2007 International Working Group response criteria. PBMCs from the trial were collected at three points: immediately before nivolumab initiation (C1D1), and during therapy at cycle 2 day 1 and cycle 4 day 1. After peripheral blood was drawn into 8 mL Vacutainer Cell Preparation Tubes, PBMCs were isolated by centrifugation and then cryopreserved. Purified CD4+ and CD8+ fractions were generated only in cases for which an additional PBMC sample was available. Magnetically labelled cells were removed on LS columns in a quadroMACS separator, and the flow-through was retained as the purified fraction.

The rearranged segments are TRBV2 and TRBJ2-5, and perhaps TRBD2 as D gene, on 6 matching bases. The specimen was CD4+ T cells from blood, collected before the fourth cycle of nivolumab. The sequence came from a human donor with classical Hodgkin lymphoma. CDR3 sequence: CASSDVGSGQYF. The DNA is as follows: TGTGCCAGCAGTGATGTCGGGAGTGGCCAGTACTTC.